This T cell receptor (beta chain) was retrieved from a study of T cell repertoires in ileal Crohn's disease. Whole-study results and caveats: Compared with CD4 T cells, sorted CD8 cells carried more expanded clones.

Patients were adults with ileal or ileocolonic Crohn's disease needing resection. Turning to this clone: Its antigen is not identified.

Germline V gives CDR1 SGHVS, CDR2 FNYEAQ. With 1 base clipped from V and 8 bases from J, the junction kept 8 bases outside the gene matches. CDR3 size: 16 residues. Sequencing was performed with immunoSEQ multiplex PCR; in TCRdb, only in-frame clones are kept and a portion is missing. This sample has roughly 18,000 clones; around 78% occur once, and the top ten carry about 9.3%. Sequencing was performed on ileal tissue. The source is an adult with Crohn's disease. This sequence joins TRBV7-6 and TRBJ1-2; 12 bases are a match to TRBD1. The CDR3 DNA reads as TGTGCCAGCAGCTTAGTAGGGGACAGGGGGCTCTCCGGCTACACCTTC. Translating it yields CASSLVGDRGLSGYTF.